These T cell receptor beta chains were read from a single sample in a study of shared clonotypes between healthy human individuals. Measured with immunoSEQ multiplex PCR; TCRdb has only the in-frame clones, and not every one. This table has millions of clones, 85% to 95% appearing once. The specimen was naive CD4+ T cells sorted from blood. These receptors were obtained from a man aged 18 to 29 in good health. Each CDR3 is given without its conserved first and last residue. Expanded clones are given a class, and other clones once, few, many or no size at all.

CDR3	V	length	size
ASSLASGSLYEQY	TRBV11-2	13	NA
ASSPPSGTSGRQSEETQY	TRBV18	18	NA
ASSGQTGELF	TRBV10-1	10	NA
ASSTSGQGQPQH	TRBV6-5	12	once
ASSLSGGETQY	TRBV28	11	NA
ASSRDYTYEQY	TRBV10-2	11	NA
ATNIGGNTEAF	TRBV6-6	11	NA
AISESKGATNEKLF	TRBV10-3	14	NA
ASSFLVGRAQPQH	TRBV28	13	NA
ASSEATAKNEKLF	TRBV2	13	NA
ASSLVGSYNEQF	TRBV28	12	NA
ASSEGGKAQY	TRBV25-1	10	NA
ASSRGTDEAF	TRBV5-1	10	NA
ASSPPQGAHEQY	TRBV18	12	NA
ASVDRDSSPLH	TRBV25-1	11	NA
ASSPTSPLDTQY	TRBV5-1	12	NA
SVTGGLSYT	TRBV29-1	9	NA
SGDRGLEQF	TRBV29-1	9	NA
ASSQEISGSRETQY	TRBV4-3	14	NA
ASSSRTKNTEAF	TRBV5-1	12	NA
SVESRDRYSETQY	TRBV29-1	13	NA
ASSPLGAGEKLF	TRBV4-1	12	NA